Following are 24 T cell receptor beta chains from one sample sequenced in a study of regulatory T cells in long-lasting Graves disease. Sequencing libraries for TCR beta were prepared with iRepertoire HTBI primers and Arm-PCR of CDR3 regions. TCRdb reprocessed the multiplex PCR reads via MiXCR and lists one record per CDR3 protein. The data show roughly 400,000 distinct CDR3 sequences, 21% seen once. Time point described: persistent/refractory GD, antithyroid drugs over 5 years with positive TRAb. Construction of the TCR library relied on RNA isolated from PBMCs. Sample: peripheral blood mononuclear cells (PBMCs), taken when the disease was refractory, from a patient treated with antithyroid drugs. The receptors were sampled from a female donor with Graves disease.

This sequence joins TRBV12-3 or TRBV12-4 and TRBJ2-7, with D uncertain. Trimming shortened V by 7 bases and J by 3 bases, and 16 bases separated the two germline ends. The CDR3 is 14 amino acids. This CDR3 reads CASTPSRRDYEQYF. The CDR3, as DNA: TGTGCCAGCACCCCCAGTAGAAGGGACTACGAGCAGTACTTC.

The rearrangement uses TRBV6-1 and TRBJ2-7; no firm D call. V shed 6 bases and J shed 7 bases, with 19 bases lying between them. Germline V CDR1 and CDR2: MNHNS, SASEGT. The CDR3 has 14 residues. The CDR3 bases are TGTGCCAGCAGCAGCAAGGTCTGGTCCCGAGAGCAGTACTTC. Translating it yields CASSSKVWSREQYF.

Many counts were recorded for this clonotype. The rearrangement joins TRBV2 to TRBJ2-2, with D unclear. Trimming left V 5 bases short and J 5 bases short, with 12 bases between. CDR1 and CDR2 (germline): SNHLY, FYNNEI. There are 14 residues in the CDR3. The chain's CDR3 is CASSLAEITGELFF. DNA of the CDR3: TGTGCCAGCAGTCTGGCGGAGATAACCGGGGAGCTGTTTTTT.

This clonotype was seen once. The rearrangement links TRBV19 to TRBJ2-4; TRBD1 or TRBD2 may be the D gene (6 bases each). From germline, CDR1 is LNHDA and CDR2 SQIVND (reference sequence). The V and J ends lost 6 bases and 3 bases respectively, with 12 bases between them. The CDR3 extends over 14 amino acids. CDR3 bases: TGTGCCAGTAGAGGGGGGCTCGGCAAAAACATTCAGTACTTC. This translates into CASRGGLGKNIQYF.

This clonotype was picked up many times. The chain recombines TRBV27 with TRBJ1-4; D not certain. The CDR3 has 13 amino acids. Germline CDR1 and CDR2: MNHEY and SMNVEV (reference sequence). Deletions cut 3 bases from V and 6 bases from J, with 8 bases between. CDR3 in DNA: TGTGCCAGCAGTTTTTGGGCGGATGAAAAACTGTTTTTT. Translated: CASSFWADEKLFF. Variable domain in full (rest from reference TRBV27 and TRBJ1-4): EAQVTQNPRYLITVTGKKLTVTCSQNMNHEYMSWYRQDPGLGLRQIYYSMNVEVTDKGDVPEGYKVSRKEKRNFPLILESPSPNQTSLYFCASSFWADEKLFFGSGTQLSVL.

This clonotype was observed many times. The CDR3 DNA follows: TGTGCCAGCTCTAACGGACGGTACGAGCAGTACTTC. Protein sequence: CASSNGRYEQYF. The chain combines TRBV27 with TRBJ2-7; D remains ambiguous. This CDR3 contains 12 residues. Germline CDR1 reads MNHEY; CDR2 reads SMNVEV (reference sequence). V lost 8 bases and J lost 4, with 12 bases in between.

As regards this clonotype: A clone one base away is much larger, so this may be a read error. V and J are TRBV3-1 and TRBJ2-7; 14 bases line up with TRBD2. This CDR3 is 17 amino acids long. Germline assignment: CDR1 LGHDT and CDR2 YNNKEL (reference sequence). Trimming at V came to 2 bases and at J to 5 bases, leaving 8 bases not matched to a gene. CDR3 in amino acids: CASSQLKTSGRAHEQYF. For the CDR3, the DNA is TGTGCCAGCAGCCAACTTAAGACTAGCGGGAGGGCCCACGAGCAGTACTTC.

This clonotype has a count of ten or more. This rearrangement joins TRBV28 to TRBJ1-4, with TRBD1 as a possible D gene (6 bases). This CDR3 has 14 amino acids. V gave up 5 bases and J gave up 2 bases, with 9 bases separating them. Looked up from germline, CDR1 is MDHEN and CDR2 is SYDVKM. CDR3 sequence: CASSHQGTNEKLFF. The CDR3 DNA sequence: TGTGCCAGCAGTCATCAGGGGACTAATGAAAAACTGTTTTTT. Full variable domain (missing parts from reference TRBV28 and TRBJ1-4): DVKVTQSSRYLVKRTGEKVFLECVQDMDHENMFWYRQDPGLGLRLIYFSYDVKMKEKGDIPEGYSVSREKKERFSLILESASTNQTSMYLCASSHQGTNEKLFFGSGTQLSVL.

This clonotype was counted only a few times. Here the CDR3 reads CATSDEGGNSGNTIYF. CDR3 bases: TGTGCCACCAGCGACGAAGGAGGGAACTCTGGAAACACCATATATTTT. This chain links TRBV15 with TRBJ1-3; D is unresolved. This CDR3 has 16 residues. In germline, CDR1 is LNHNV, CDR2 YYDKDF (reference sequence). Trimming shortened V by 5 bases and J by 0 bases, and 14 bases separated the two germline ends.

In its sample, this clonotype was seen a few times. CDR3 in DNA: TGTGCCAGCAGCTCCCGGGGGCAGGGGGCGGATTCACCCCTCCACTTT. Translating it yields CASSSRGQGADSPLHF. The chain carries TRBV7-2 and TRBJ1-6; 8 bases align to TRBD1. Trimming took 4 bases from V and 8 from J; bases not matched to a gene: 10. The CDR3 extends over 16 amino acids. Germline assignment: CDR1 SGHTA and CDR2 FQGNSA.

The chain couples TRBV2 to TRBJ2-5; a possible D gene is TRBD2 (6 bases). Trimming removed 3 bases from V and 4 bases from J, with 15 bases in between. Germline values: CDR1 SNHLY, CDR2 FYNNEI. The CDR3 contains 15 residues. The CDR3 spells CASSERRDRGETQYF. In DNA form, the CDR3 reads TGTGCCAGCAGTGAGCGGCGGGATAGGGGAGAGACCCAGTACTTC.

This clonotype was found many times. The chain recombines TRBV10-1 with TRBJ2-7; D is undetermined. Per the germline V gene, CDR1 is WNHNN and CDR2 is SYGVQD (reference sequence). The CDR3 spans 13 residues. Trimming left V 0 bases short and J 1 base short, with 4 bases between. CDR3 nucleotide sequence: TGCGCCAGCAGTGAGTCCGGTTCCTACGAGCAGTACTTC. Its protein product is CASSESGSYEQYF.

V usage is TRBV28 and J usage is TRBJ2-5; TRBD2 matches 10 bases. CDR3 length: 16 residues. Looked up from germline, CDR1 is MDHEN and CDR2 is SYDVKM. V lost 6 bases to trimming and J lost 5 bases; unmatched junction nucleotides: 12. For the CDR3, the DNA is TGTGCCAGCAGGCCTACTAGCGGGGCGGGGTGGGAGACCCAGTACTTC. It yields the protein CASRPTSGAGWETQYF.

This clonotype showed up many times. The rearrangement joins TRBV2 to TRBJ2-7; TRBD2 matches 8 bases. Germline V gene sequence: CDR1 SNHLY, CDR2 FYNNEI. The CDR3 loop spans 14 amino acids. J was trimmed by 3 bases and V by 5 bases; bases with no gene match: 6. This CDR3 is CASSTGSGSYEQYF. The CDR3, as DNA: TGTGCCAGCAGTACTGGAAGCGGGAGCTACGAGCAGTACTTC.

This clonotype was seen only a few times. V and J are TRBV5-6 and TRBJ2-7; D perhaps matches TRBD1 (5 bases). The V gene's germline CDR1 is SGHDT and CDR2 YYEEEE. The CDR3 is made up of 16 amino acids. V lost 1 base and J lost 2, with 16 bases in between. This CDR3 reads CASSLYLAQGAYEQYF. As DNA, the CDR3 is TGTGCCAGCAGCTTGTATTTGGCTCAGGGCGCCTACGAGCAGTACTTC.

The gene calls are TRBV28 and TRBJ1-1; 7 bases fit TRBD1. Germline V CDR1 and CDR2: MDHEN, SYDVKM. Unmatched junction bases numbered 9, after V lost 3 bases and J lost 5 bases. This CDR3 region has 15 residues. The CDR3 is CASSFGDRSLTEAFF. The CDR3 coding sequence is TGTGCCAGCAGTTTTGGGGACAGATCCTTGACTGAAGCTTTCTTT.

Details on this clonotype: The junction shows a germline mismatch at one end, possibly a read error. The chain links TRBV6-1 to TRBJ1-4; 7 bases line up with TRBD1. From germline, CDR1 is MNHNS and CDR2 SASEGT. The length of the CDR3 is 14 residues. CDR3 sequence (DNA): TGTGCCAGCACGGAACAGGGGACTTTTGAAAAACTGGTTTTT. This codes for CASTEQGTFEKLVF.

J is TRBJ2-1 and V is TRBV2; TRBD2 matches at 12 bases. The CDR3 is made up of 15 amino acids. With 7 bases clipped from V and 8 bases from J, the junction kept 9 bases outside the gene matches. Germline V gives CDR1 SNHLY, CDR2 FYNNEI. The DNA of the CDR3 is TGTGCCAGCATTTCGAGACTAGCGGGAGCGCATGAGCAGTTCTTC. Encoded protein: CASISRLAGAHEQFF.

This clonotype was seen a handful of times. The V gene is TRBV28, the J gene TRBJ2-6; 7 nucleotides line up with TRBD2. The CDR3 runs 23 residues. V lost 10 bases, J lost 0 bases, and 30 bases stayed unmatched. Germline loops: CDR1 MDHEN, CDR2 SYDVKM. CDR3 in amino acids: CATSEGFGWSGMQTVSGANVLTF. The CDR3, as DNA: TGTGCCACCTCCGAGGGTTTTGGCTGGAGCGGGATGCAGACGGTCTCTGGGGCCAACGTCCTGACTTTC.

This clonotype was seen many times. V is TRBV7-2 and J is TRBJ2-4; perhaps D is TRBD1 or TRBD2 (6 bases each). Deletions cut 2 bases from V and 3 bases from J, with 11 bases between. Looked up from germline, CDR1 is SGHTA and CDR2 is FQGNSA. The CDR3 totals 15 residues. CDR3 in amino acids: CASSLSRGLKNIQYF. As DNA, the CDR3 is TGTGCCAGCAGCTTAAGCCGGGGGCTCAAAAACATTCAGTACTTC.

This clonotype was observed a handful of times. The chain joins TRBV28 to TRBJ1-5, with 9 nucleotides matching TRBD1. With 8 bases clipped from V and 1 base from J, the junction kept 6 bases outside the gene matches. The CDR3 runs to 15 residues. Germline assignment: CDR1 MDHEN and CDR2 SYDVKM. This chain's CDR3 is CASRNRGPSNQPQHF. The CDR3 region has the DNA TGTGCCAGCCGAAACAGGGGGCCCAGCAATCAGCCCCAGCATTTT.

This clonotype was recorded at least ten times. V gene TRBV28 combines with J gene TRBJ2-5, with a tentative D call TRBD2 (7 bases). The CDR3 length is 17 residues. V lost 2 bases and J 2 bases, leaving 18 bases between the germline ends. Per germline, CDR1 MDHEN and CDR2 SYDVKM. CDR3 loop: CASSLGGGFLVQETQYF. CDR3 DNA: TGTGCCAGCAGTTTAGGGGGGGGCTTTCTGGTGCAAGAGACCCAGTACTTC.

As regards this clonotype: The junction departs from the called germline gene at one end, perhaps through a read error. J is TRBJ2-2 and V is TRBV12-3 or TRBV12-4; tentatively, D is TRBD2 (5 bases). The CDR3 length is 17 residues. The CDR3 sequence is CASSQEPSGIKTGELFF. CDR3 DNA sequence: TGCGCCAGCAGCCAAGAGCCCAGCGGCATTAAGACCGGGGAGCTGTTTTTT.

The table lists this clonotype with many counts. The rearrangement links TRBV3-1 to TRBJ1-2; D is uncertain. Looked up from germline, CDR1 is LGHDT and CDR2 is YNNKEL (reference sequence). The V end lost 4 bases, the J end lost 3 bases, and 6 bases lay between the germline ends. This CDR3 comprises 12 residues. Here the CDR3 DNA reads TGTGCCAGCAGCCGAGTCTACTATGGCTACACCTTC. Translated: CASSRVYYGYTF. Combining the CDR3 with reference TRBV3-1 and TRBJ1-2 gives the whole variable domain DTAVSQTPKYLVTQMGNDKSIKCEQNLGHDTMYWYKQDSKKFLKIMFSYNNKELIINETVPNRFSPKSPDKAHLNLHINSLELGDSAVYFCASSRVYYGYTFGSGTRLTVV.